The present T cell receptor beta chain was sequenced within a study of PD-L1 blockade in urothelial cancer. At the level of the study: Once treatment had started, blood was analyzed at 3 weeks (second dose) and again at 6 weeks. Reported median T cell count for blood samples was 130,000 to 150,000.

Clones were read by immunoSEQ multiplex PCR, and TCRdb kept only the in-frame ones, dropping some. The sample holds approximately 34,000 clones, roughly 82% seen once. For each patient, 1 to 8 samples were obtained, pretreatment and on-treatment. Only a few counts were recorded for this clone. Trimming left V 6 bases short and J 1 base short, with 4 bases between. The CDR3 extends over 12 amino acids. Per germline, CDR1 KGHSH and CDR2 LQKENI. This clonotype was sampled from a man in his fifties or sixties with urothelial cancer. The sequenced sample was PBMCs, obtained around atezolizumab (anti-PD-L1) treatment. V gene TRBV18 combines with J gene TRBJ1-5; D is ambiguous. The CDR3 loop reads CASSESNQPQHF. In DNA form, the CDR3 reads TGTGCCAGCTCCGAGAGCAATCAGCCCCAGCATTTT.